These T cell receptor beta chains were read from a single sample in a study of shared clonotypes between healthy human individuals. Generated by immunoSEQ multiplex PCR, the TCRdb table keeps only in-frame clones and is missing some. The sample carries roughly 1,000,000 clones, around 78% recorded once. The sequenced material came from memory CD4+ T cells from PBMCs. The receptors originated from a man in his late teens or twenties in good health. Some clones in this sample may be carry-over from other donors' samples. Each CDR3 is given with its conserved first and last residue. The D gene is left open where the match is weak. Rows may omit the clone size; those that give it use once, few, many or a size class.

CDR3	DNA	J	D	size	V
CASSPGQGYNEQFF	TGCGCCAGCAGCCCCGGACAGGGCTACAATGAGCAGTTCTTC	TRBJ2-1	TRBD1	.	TRBV5-1
CASSPRGRSGSPQYF	TGTGCCAGCAGCCCCCGGGGGAGGAGCGGGAGTCCGCAGTATTTT	TRBJ2-3	TRBD2	.	TRBV7-2
CASSPKGPDTGELFF	TGTGCCAGCAGCCCAAAGGGACCAGACACCGGGGAGCTGTTTTTT	TRBJ2-2	.	.	TRBV7-3
CASSRSETGNNEQFF	TGTGCCAGCAGCCGCTCCGAGACAGGGAACAATGAGCAGTTCTTC	TRBJ2-1	TRBD1	.	TRBV11-1
CASSFGGQGLYEQYF	TGTGCCAGCAGCTTTGGGGGACAGGGACTCTACGAGCAGTACTTC	TRBJ2-7	TRBD1	.	TRBV7-8
CASTALDFTQHF	TGTGCCAGCACCGCGTTGGACTTTACCCAGCATTTT	TRBJ1-5	.	.	TRBV2
CASSSRGGTEKLFF	TGTGCCAGCAGTTCCCGGGGGGGGACGGAAAAACTGTTTTTT	TRBJ1-4	.	.	TRBV4-2
CASSLSTDRGSEAFF	TGTGCCAGCAGTTTGTCTACCGACAGGGGGTCTGAAGCTTTCTTT	TRBJ1-1	TRBD1	.	TRBV28
CATGTGEETQYF	TGTGCCACCGGGACAGGGGAAGAGACCCAGTACTTC	TRBJ2-5	TRBD1	.	TRBV10-3
CASSFKRILAGGASLYEQYF	TGTGCCAGCAGTTTTAAGCGGATTTTAGCGGGAGGTGCTTCTTTATACGAGCAGTACTTC	TRBJ2-7	TRBD2	once	TRBV28
CASSPGQASNTGELFF	TGTGCCAGCTCACCAGGACAGGCTTCGAACACCGGGGAGCTGTTTTTT	TRBJ2-2	TRBD1	once	TRBV18
CASSLGVNRQPQHF	TGTGCCAGCAGCTTAGGGGTAAATAGGCAGCCCCAGCATTTT	TRBJ1-5	.	.	TRBV7-2
CSVQGLALGPDTQYF	TGCAGCGTTCAAGGACTAGCCCTGGGCCCAGATACGCAGTATTTT	TRBJ2-3	TRBD2	.	TRBV29-1
CASSGTSGRRETQYF	TGTGCCAGCAGTGGGACTAGCGGGAGAAGAGAGACCCAGTACTTC	TRBJ2-5	TRBD2	once	TRBV28
CASSPGLAGGGGDTQYF	TGTGCCAGCAGCCCCGGACTAGCGGGAGGGGGGGGAGATACGCAGTATTTT	TRBJ2-3	TRBD2	.	TRBV11-2
CASSRDTLKRDYGYTF	TGCGCCAGCAGCCGGGACACCTTAAAAAGGGACTATGGCTACACCTTC	TRBJ1-2	.	.	TRBV4-1
CASGPEGRRGETQYF	TGTGCCAGCGGGCCAGAGGGGCGCAGGGGGGAGACCCAGTACTTC	TRBJ2-5	TRBD1	.	TRBV7-9
CASSPIMRGGQTYEQYF	TGTGCCAGCAGCCCGATCATGCGGGGGGGACAGACCTACGAGCAGTACTTC	TRBJ2-7	TRBD2	once	TRBV5-4
CSVGGSGGSYEQYF	TGCAGCGTTGGAGGCTCAGGGGGATCCTACGAGCAGTACTTC	TRBJ2-7	TRBD1	once	TRBV29-1
CASEGADTQYF	TGTGCCAGCGAAGGGGCGGATACGCAGTATTTT	TRBJ2-3	.	.	TRBV7-9
CASSWPRGVQPQHF	TGTGCCAGCAGTTGGCCCCGGGGGGTGCAGCCCCAGCATTTT	TRBJ1-5	.	.	TRBV28
CASGRSSYEQYF	TGTGCCAGCGGCAGAAGCTCCTACGAGCAGTACTTC	TRBJ2-7	.	.	TRBV7-2
CASSGSVTDTQYF	TGCGCCAGCAGCGGGAGTGTCACAGATACGCAGTATTTT	TRBJ2-3	.	.	TRBV5-1
CASSIGGGSVNTEAFF	TGTGCCAGTAGTATCGGGGGGGGAAGTGTGAACACTGAAGCTTTCTTT	TRBJ1-1	.	.	TRBV19
CASSFTGGKGANVLTF	TGTGCCAGCAGCTTTACAGGGGGCAAAGGGGCCAACGTCCTGACTTTC	TRBJ2-6	TRBD1	.	TRBV7-8
CSARQDYGYTF	TGCAGTGCTAGACAGGACTATGGCTACACCTTC	TRBJ1-2	.	.	TRBV20-1
CASSQGQKQETQYF	TGCGCCAGCAGCCAAGGCCAGAAACAAGAGACCCAGTACTTC	TRBJ2-5	.	.	TRBV4-3
CASRPGGGLYEQYF	TGTGCCAGCAGACCTGGGGGCGGATTATACGAGCAGTACTTC	TRBJ2-7	.	.	TRBV28
CASSRWDSNQPQHF	TGTGCCAGCAGCCGGTGGGATAGCAATCAGCCCCAGCATTTT	TRBJ1-5	.	few	TRBV5-4
CAWTGDLGEKLFF	TGTGCCTGGACCGGGGACCTGGGCGAAAAACTGTTTTTT	TRBJ1-4	.	few	TRBV30
CASSDSRILAGDYYEQYF	TGTGCCAGCAGTGACTCGAGAATCCTAGCGGGTGATTACTACGAGCAGTACTTC	TRBJ2-7	TRBD2	once	TRBV6-4
CASRMQTGYSNQPQHF	TGTGCAAGTCGCATGCAGACAGGGTATAGCAATCAGCCCCAGCATTTT	TRBJ1-5	.	.	TRBV12-2
CASSPRGRNEQYF	TGTGCCAGCAGCCCCCGGGGGAGGAACGAGCAGTACTTC	TRBJ2-7	.	.	TRBV7-2
CASSFGGVTEAFF	TGTGCCAGCAGTTTCGGGGGGGTCACTGAAGCTTTCTTT	TRBJ1-1	.	once	TRBV28
CASSQESTVQETQYF	TGTGCCAGCAGCCAAGAATCGACAGTACAAGAGACCCAGTACTTC	TRBJ2-5	.	.	TRBV4-2
CASSPGAGGGQPQHF	TGTGCCAGCTCACCAGGGGCAGGGGGCGGTCAGCCCCAGCATTTT	TRBJ1-5	TRBD1	few	TRBV18
CASSPIAGDRSTQYF	TGTGCCAGCAGCCCAATAGCGGGAGACCGGTCTACGCAGTATTTT	TRBJ2-3	TRBD2	.	TRBV7-8
CASSVEDRGLGEQYF	TGTGCCAGCAGCGTAGAGGACAGGGGGCTAGGGGAGCAGTACTTC	TRBJ2-7	TRBD1	.	TRBV9
CASSTGTVGYVQYF	TGTGCCAGCAGCACAGGGACGGTCGGGTACGTGCAGTACTTC	TRBJ2-7	.	.	TRBV5-5
CASSRLSGKETQYF	TGCGCCAGCAGCCGTCTAAGCGGCAAAGAGACCCAGTACTTC	TRBJ2-5	.	.	TRBV5-1
CASRPRGQLSGSQNEQFF	TGTGCCAGCCGTCCCCGGGGGCAATTGAGCGGGAGTCAGAATGAGCAGTTCTTC	TRBJ2-1	TRBD2	few	TRBV18
CASSGSGSSYNEQFF	TGTGCCAGCAGCGGGAGCGGGAGTTCCTACAATGAGCAGTTCTTC	TRBJ2-1	TRBD2	.	TRBV28
CASSGDSSSYEQYF	TGTGCCAGCAGTGGGGACAGCAGCTCCTACGAGCAGTACTTC	TRBJ2-7	TRBD1	.	TRBV6-4
CASSFSGTDQPQHF	TGTGCCAGCAGCTTTTCAGGGACGGATCAGCCCCAGCATTTT	TRBJ1-5	.	few	TRBV7-9
CASSDELTNTEAFF	TGTGCCAGCAGTGACGAACTAACGAACACTGAAGCTTTCTTT	TRBJ1-1	.	few	TRBV6-4
CASSPDQGDTQYF	TGTGCCAGCAGCCCTGACCAAGGGGATACGCAGTATTTT	TRBJ2-3	.	.	TRBV4-2